The rows below give T cell receptor beta chains drawn from one sample of a study of CD8 T cells in ankylosing spondylitis. TCRdb re-called the 5' RACE reads through MiXCR, storing one row per CDR3 protein. The data contain roughly 230,000 distinct CDR3 sequences, more than 9% of them singletons. Material: blood, either unsorted or a sorted T cell fraction (not recorded which). Every receptor here comes from a male donor with ankylosing spondylitis or in good health (not recorded which). The CDR3 runs from the conserved cysteine through the conserved F or W. The D gene is left open where the match is weak. Rows give clone size only sometimes, using once, few, many, or a class for an expanded clone.

CDR3 length: 12
clone size: .
D gene: .
V gene: TRBV30
J gene: TRBJ1-1
CDR3 DNA: TGTGCCTGGAGTCCGAGGGGTGGTGAAGCTTTCTTT
CDR3 protein: CAWSPRGGEAFF

CDR3 length: 19
clone size: .
D gene: .
V gene: TRBV5-1
J gene: TRBJ1-6
CDR3 DNA: TGCGCCAGCAGCCGGGACGTTCGACAGCAGGCAACCATCCATTCACCCCTCCACTTT
CDR3 protein: CASSRDVRQQATIHSPLHF

CDR3 length: 14
clone size: few
D gene: TRBD1
V gene: TRBV10-3
J gene: TRBJ1-2
CDR3 DNA: TGTGCCATCAGTCCCGGACAGGGTCCTTTAGGCTACACCTTC
CDR3 protein: CAISPGQGPLGYTF

CDR3 length: 16
clone size: many
D gene: .
V gene: TRBV12-3/TRBV12-4
J gene: TRBJ2-1
CDR3 DNA: TGTGCCAGCAGTTTAGAGGAGGGGGCCATATACAATGAGCAGTTCTTC
CDR3 protein: CASSLEEGAIYNEQFF

CDR3 length: 15
clone size: many
D gene: .
V gene: TRBV5-5
J gene: TRBJ2-5
CDR3 DNA: TGTGCCAGCAGCTTGGCGCCTACCAACCAAGAGACCCAGTACTTC
CDR3 protein: CASSLAPTNQETQYF

CDR3 length: 12
clone size: .
D gene: TRBD2
V gene: TRBV5-1
J gene: TRBJ2-1
CDR3 DNA: TGCGCCAGCAGCTCGGGGGGGGATGAGCAGTTCTTC
CDR3 protein: CASSSGGDEQFF

CDR3 length: 17
clone size: many
D gene: .
V gene: TRBV4-1
J gene: TRBJ2-5
CDR3 DNA: TGCGCCAGCAGCCAAGGGGCCGGTCTGGAGAGGAAAGAGACCCAGTACTTC
CDR3 protein: CASSQGAGLERKETQYF

CDR3 length: 16
clone size: .
D gene: .
V gene: TRBV10-3
J gene: TRBJ1-1
CDR3 DNA: TGTGCCATCAGTGAGGGGGCCGGGGGCCTGAACACTGAAGCTTTCTTT
CDR3 protein: CAISEGAGGLNTEAFF

CDR3 length: 15
clone size: few
D gene: .
V gene: TRBV12-3/TRBV12-4
J gene: TRBJ2-7
CDR3 DNA: TGTGCCAGCAGTTTGGGCAGCCAACCTTACTACGAGCAGTACTTC
CDR3 protein: CASSLGSQPYYEQYF

CDR3 length: 16
clone size: few
D gene: .
V gene: TRBV5-1
J gene: TRBJ1-2
CDR3 DNA: TGCGCCAGCAGCTTGGGGCAAGGGGCTGACTCCTATGGCTACACCTTC
CDR3 protein: CASSLGQGADSYGYTF